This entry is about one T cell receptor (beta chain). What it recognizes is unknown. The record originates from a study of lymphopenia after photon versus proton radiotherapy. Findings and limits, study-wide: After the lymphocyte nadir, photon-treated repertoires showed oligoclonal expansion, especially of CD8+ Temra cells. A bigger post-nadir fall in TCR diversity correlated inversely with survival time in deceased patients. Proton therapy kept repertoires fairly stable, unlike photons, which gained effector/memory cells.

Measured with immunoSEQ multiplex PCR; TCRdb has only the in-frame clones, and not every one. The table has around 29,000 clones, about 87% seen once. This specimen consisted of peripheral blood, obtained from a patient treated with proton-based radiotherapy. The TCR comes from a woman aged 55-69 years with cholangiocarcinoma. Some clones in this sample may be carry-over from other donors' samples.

CDR3: CASSGQGIGGANVLTF. For the CDR3, the DNA is TGTGCCAGCAGCGGACAGGGGATAGGTGGGGCCAACGTCCTGACTTTC. The rearrangement links TRBV5-5 to TRBJ2-6, with 9 bases lining up with TRBD1. V lost 4 bases to trimming and J lost 3 bases; unmatched junction nucleotides: 5. This CDR3 comprises 16 residues. Germline CDR1 reads SGHKS; CDR2 reads YYEKEE (reference sequence).